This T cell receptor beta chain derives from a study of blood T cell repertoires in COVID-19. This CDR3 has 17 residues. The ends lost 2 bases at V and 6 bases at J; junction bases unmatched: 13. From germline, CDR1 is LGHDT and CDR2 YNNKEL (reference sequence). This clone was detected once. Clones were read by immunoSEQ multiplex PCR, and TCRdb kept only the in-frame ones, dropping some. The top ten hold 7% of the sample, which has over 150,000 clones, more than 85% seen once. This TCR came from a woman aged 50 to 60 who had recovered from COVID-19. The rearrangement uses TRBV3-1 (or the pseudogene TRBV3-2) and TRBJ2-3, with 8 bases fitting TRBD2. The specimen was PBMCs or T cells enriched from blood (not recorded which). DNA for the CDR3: TGTGCCAGCAGCCAAATATCTCTGGCGGGAGGAAGGGATACGCAGTATTTT. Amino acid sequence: CASSQISLAGGRDTQYF.